These 31 T cell receptor beta chains were all obtained from the same sample, sequenced in a study of regulatory T cells in long-lasting Graves disease. This sample's time point: persistent/refractory GD, antithyroid drugs over 5 years with positive TRAb. Construction of the TCR library relied on RNA isolated from PBMCs. Building of the TCR beta libraries involved iRepertoire HTBI primers and Arm-PCR of CDR3 regions. TCRdb used MiXCR to reprocess the multiplex PCR reads, holding one entry per CDR3 protein. This table has about 660,000 distinct CDR3 sequences, 25% to 35% appearing once. Sequenced material: peripheral blood mononuclear cells (PBMCs), taken when the disease was refractory, from a patient treated with antithyroid drugs. These TCRs come from a female donor with Graves disease.

The chain combines TRBV7-9 with TRBJ2-2; D is perhaps TRBD1 (6 bases). The CDR3 spans 16 residues. Per the germline V gene, CDR1 is SEHNR and CDR2 is FQNEAQ (reference sequence). The germline V and J ends were trimmed by 5 bases and 3 bases, with 16 bases remaining between them. CDR3 DNA: TGTGCCAGCAGCATACGACAGGTTTGGGACACCGGGGAGCTGTTTTTT. Protein product: CASSIRQVWDTGELFF.

This clonotype has a count of ten or more. The chain employs TRBV3-1 and TRBJ1-1; the match to TRBD1 covers 8 bases. CDR3 length: 13 residues. V gave up 5 bases and J gave up 5 bases; unmatched junction bases: 4. Germline V gives CDR1 LGHDT, CDR2 YNNKEL (reference sequence). For the CDR3, the DNA is TGTGCCAGCAGCAGGACAGGGTTGACTGAAGCTTTCTTT. Translated: CASSRTGLTEAFF.

This clonotype was detected ten times or more. The chain is built from TRBV6-1 and TRBJ2-7, with D uncertain. This CDR3 is 15 amino acids long. Germline assignment: CDR1 MNHNS and CDR2 SASEGT. V was trimmed by 0 bases and J by 0 bases, leaving 9 bases between them. The CDR3 sequence is CASSEAPGYSYEQYF. In DNA, the CDR3 is TGTGCCAGCAGTGAAGCTCCAGGTTACTCCTACGAGCAGTACTTC.

The chain employs TRBV20-1 and TRBJ2-3; possible D gene TRBD1, 5 bases. Per the germline V gene, CDR1 is DFQATT and CDR2 is SNEGSKA (reference sequence). With 3 bases removed from V and 3 bases from J, the gap between germline ends came to 10 bases. The CDR3 extends over 13 amino acids. Here the CDR3 DNA reads TGCAGTGCTAGCTACAGGATGACAGATACGCAGTATTTT. Protein product: CSASYRMTDTQYF.

The chain couples TRBV7-3 to TRBJ2-3; D is uncertain. Trimming took off 5 bases at V and 2 bases at J, with 14 bases between the two ends. CDR3 length: 15 residues. CDR1 is SGHTA, CDR2 FQGTGA, per germline. In DNA, the CDR3 is TGTGCCAGCAGCATCATTTTTCGGGCCACAGATACGCAGTATTTT. Its protein product is CASSIIFRATDTQYF.

The rearrangement uses TRBV6-5 and TRBJ2-7; the D gene is possibly TRBD1 (6 bases). The CDR3 covers 15 residues. Germline CDR1 and CDR2: MNHEY and SVGAGI. The V end was cut by 4 bases, the J end by 0 bases, with 13 bases between. CDR3 loop: CASSSRTEGSYEQYF. CDR3 nucleotides: TGTGCCAGCAGTTCCCGGACAGAAGGCTCCTACGAGCAGTACTTC.

In the case of this clonotype: This clone may be a read error of a much larger clone one base away. The chain joins TRBV28 to TRBJ1-6; possibly TRBD1 for D (5 bases). The CDR3 is 14 residues long. V lost 4 bases to trimming and J lost 10 bases, with 14 bases between them. The V gene's germline CDR1 is MDHEN and CDR2 SYDVKM. The CDR3 is CASSSDRKGSPLHF. The CDR3 region has the DNA TGTGCCAGCAGTTCGGACCGTAAGGGGTCACCCCTCCACTTT. Full variable domain (outside the CDR3, taken from reference TRBV28 and TRBJ1-6): DVKVTQSSRYLVKRTGEKVFLECVQDMDHENMFWYRQDPGLGLRLIYFSYDVKMKEKGDIPEGYSVSREKKERFSLILESASTNQTSMYLCASSSDRKGSPLHFGNGTRLTVT.

V is TRBV5-4 and J is TRBJ1-5; D is possibly TRBD1 (5 bases). Germline CDR1 SGHNT, CDR2 YYREEE (reference sequence). This CDR3 is built from 16 residues. V lost 2 bases and J 4 bases, leaving 16 bases between the germline ends. The CDR3 DNA is TGTGCCAGCAGCTTAATCGGCTCCAAGGGGAATCAGCCCCAGCATTTT. It yields the protein CASSLIGSKGNQPQHF. The full variable domain, rest sourced from reference TRBV5-4 and TRBJ1-5, is ETGVTQSPTHLIKTRGQQVTLRCSSQSGHNTVSWYQQALGQGPQFIFQYYREEENGRGNFPPRFSGLQFPNYSSELNVNALELDDSALYLCASSLIGSKGNQPQHFGDGTRLSIL.

This chain links TRBV20-1 with TRBJ1-2; TRBD1 matches at 7 bases. CDR1 DFQATT and CDR2 SNEGSKA come from the germline V gene (reference sequence). V shed 5 bases and J 8 bases; nucleotides not matched to a gene: 8. The CDR3 sequence is 12 residues long. CDR3: CSAYDRALGYTF. The CDR3 DNA reads as TGCAGTGCTTACGACAGGGCGTTGGGCTACACCTTC.

The V and J genes are TRBV5-1 and TRBJ1-1; weak D call: TRBD1 (6 bases). V dropped 5 bases and J dropped 6 bases, with 14 bases sitting between them. Germline CDR1 is SGHRS and CDR2 is YFSETQ. The CDR3 runs to 13 residues. This CDR3 is CASSHDRISEAFF. CDR3 DNA: TGCGCCAGCAGTCATGACAGGATTTCTGAAGCTTTCTTT.

The gene calls are TRBV30 and TRBJ2-7; TRBD1 is a possible D gene (6 bases). The CDR3 runs to 15 residues. V lost 3 bases and J 0 bases, leaving 15 bases between the germline ends. Germline V gives CDR1 GTSNPN, CDR2 SVGIG (reference sequence). CDR3 DNA sequence: TGTGCCTGGAGCGGGACACTATTAAGCTCCTACGAGCAGTACTTC. The encoded protein is CAWSGTLLSSYEQYF.

The chain joins TRBV6-9 to TRBJ1-2; 7 positions match TRBD1. This CDR3 region has 13 residues. CDR1 is MNHGY and CDR2 is SVAAGI in the germline V gene. J was trimmed by 9 bases and V by 4 bases; bases with no gene match: 8. The CDR3 DNA is TGTGCCAGCAGTTCACAGGGGCTGGAGAGCTACACCTTC. This codes for CASSSQGLESYTF.

The chain is built from TRBV7-3 and TRBJ2-7, with 12 bases lining up with TRBD2. Germline loops: CDR1 SGHTA, CDR2 FQGTGA. V shed 5 bases, J shed 5 bases, and the junction held 16 bases outside the gene matches. The CDR3 loop spans 18 amino acids. The CDR3 bases are TGTGCCAGCAGCCCTAGCGGGAGGGCCTCATTGCAGTGTCACGAGCAGTACTTC. Translating it yields CASSPSGRASLQCHEQYF.

V usage is TRBV6-2 or TRBV6-3 and J usage is TRBJ2-2; possibly TRBD1 or TRBD2 for D (5 bases each). The CDR3 has 15 residues. Trimming pared 6 bases from V and 0 bases from J, leaving 11 bases between. CDR1 is MNHEY, CDR2 SVGEGT, per germline. This CDR3 is CASRGTIANTGELFF. CDR3 DNA: TGTGCCAGCAGAGGGACCATAGCGAACACCGGGGAGCTGTTTTTT.

V and J are TRBV13 and TRBJ2-5; TRBD1 aligns across 8 bases. The length of the CDR3 is 16 residues. V lost 2 bases to trimming and J lost 2 bases; unmatched junction nucleotides: 7. Germline V gene sequence: CDR1 PRHDT, CDR2 FYEKMQ (reference sequence). The CDR3 region has the DNA TGTGCCAGCAGCTTAAGGTTGTGGACAGGGCAAGAGACCCAGTACTTC. Translated: CASSLRLWTGQETQYF.

This clonotype was observed a few times. DNA for the CDR3: TGTGCCAGCAGTGAAGAGGTGCTAGGGAACACTGAAGCTTTCTTT. As protein: CASSEEVLGNTEAFF. The rearrangement joins TRBV6-1 to TRBJ1-1; no reliable D call. The CDR3 totals 15 residues. V was pared by 1 base and J by 1 base, with 10 bases between. Germline CDR1 and CDR2: MNHNS and SASEGT.

The chain carries TRBV28 and TRBJ2-7; D remains ambiguous. Germline CDR1 MDHEN, CDR2 SYDVKM. This CDR3 has 14 amino acids. V lost 7 bases and J lost 3, with 16 bases in between. The chain's CDR3 is CASTETRTVYEQYF. The CDR3 DNA follows: TGTGCCAGCACGGAAACCCGGACGGTCTACGAGCAGTACTTC.

The chain employs TRBV7-2 and TRBJ1-1; a weak D match, TRBD1 (5 bases). With 0 bases removed from V and 6 bases from J, the gap between germline ends came to 11 bases. The CDR3 extends over 14 amino acids. Germline V CDR1 and CDR2: SGHTA, FQGNSA. The CDR3 is CASSLAQGSPEAFF. Written as DNA, the CDR3 is TGTGCCAGCAGCTTAGCTCAGGGAAGCCCTGAAGCTTTCTTT.

The rearrangement uses TRBV25-1 and TRBJ1-2; D possibly corresponds to TRBD1 (6 bases). CDR1 is MGHDK and CDR2 is SYGVNS in the germline V gene. Trimming cost V 2 bases and J 1 base, with 11 bases left between them. There are 15 residues in the CDR3. The CDR3 bases are TGTGCCAGCAGTGAAGTACAGGGTGGTAACTATGGCTACACCTTC. It encodes CASSEVQGGNYGYTF.

The count of this clonotype is one. This chain links TRBV7-9 with TRBJ1-6, with 7 bases that match TRBD1. The CDR3 sequence is 15 residues long. The trim removed 1 base at V and 9 bases at J, leaving 6 bases unmatched. CDR1 and CDR2 from the germline V gene are SEHNR and FQNEAQ (reference sequence). The CDR3: CASSLDAGGSSPLHF. CDR3 in DNA: TGTGCCAGCAGCTTAGATGCAGGGGGGAGTTCACCCCTCCACTTT.

There are a few counts of this clonotype. The V gene is TRBV20-1, the J gene TRBJ2-7, with TRBD2 matching over 10 bases. Germline CDR1 and CDR2: DFQATT and SNEGSKA (reference sequence). The V segment lost 6 bases and the J segment 1 base; nucleotides outside the gene matches: 15. The CDR3 extends over 17 amino acids. DNA for the CDR3: TGCAGTGCCCCCGGGACTAGCGAAAGTTATGGGTCCTACGAGCAGTACTTC. This gives the protein CSAPGTSESYGSYEQYF.

This clonotype was seen more than once but under ten times. The chain recombines TRBV12-3 or TRBV12-4 with TRBJ2-5, with D unclear. The CDR3 is 12 residues long. Trimming left V 8 bases short and J 5 bases short, with 12 bases between. The CDR3 DNA sequence: TGTGCCAGCGGCCTGGGGTCGGAGACCCAGTACTTC. It encodes CASGLGSETQYF.

A note on this clonotype: A read error may account for a junction end that differs from germline. V and J are TRBV6-9 and TRBJ1-4, with D possibly matching TRBD1 (6 bases). The CDR3 length is 15 residues. Germline values: CDR1 MNHGY, CDR2 SVAAGI. The CDR3 here is CASSYSGQRNETLFF. As DNA, the CDR3 is TGTGCCAGCAGTTACTCCGGACAGAGGAATGAAACACTGTTTTTT.

The V and J genes are TRBV3-1 and TRBJ1-2; TRBD1 might be the D (6 bases). Germline lookup yields CDR1 LGHDT and CDR2 YNNKEL (reference sequence). Deletions cut 0 bases from V and 4 bases from J, with 15 bases between. CDR3 length equals 16 residues. The CDR3 sequence is CASSQDRTRGPYGYTF. The CDR3 DNA reads as TGTGCCAGCAGCCAAGATAGGACCAGGGGCCCCTATGGCTACACCTTC.

The rearrangement uses TRBV12-3 or TRBV12-4 and TRBJ2-2, with D possibly called TRBD1 or TRBD2 (5 bases each). Trimming left V 7 bases short and J 4 bases short, with 13 bases between. This CDR3 has 14 residues. The CDR3 bases are TGTGCCAGCACCCCCGGGACCACCACCGGGGAGCTGTTTTTT. Amino acid sequence: CASTPGTTTGELFF.

This clonotype appeared many times. The chain employs TRBV20-1 and TRBJ2-5; 7 positions agree with TRBD1. This CDR3 contains 13 residues. Germline lookup yields CDR1 DFQATT and CDR2 SNEGSKA (reference sequence). J gave up 1 base and V 6 bases, and 5 bases lay outside the gene matches. CDR3 protein: CSAQRDSQETQYF. Written as DNA, the CDR3 is TGCAGTGCGCAGAGGGACAGCCAAGAGACCCAGTACTTC.

This clonotype was counted at least ten times. The rearrangement joins TRBV15 to TRBJ2-5; a possible D gene is TRBD2 (6 bases). Looked up from germline, CDR1 is LNHNV and CDR2 is YYDKDF (reference sequence). The CDR3 totals 17 residues. V was shortened by 0 bases and J by 1 base, with 15 bases between the two germline ends. CDR3 DNA: TGTGCCACCAGCAGAGATCTCTGGGGGGAGCCCCAAGAGACCCAGTACTTC. Amino acid sequence: CATSRDLWGEPQETQYF.

This clonotype has ten or more counts. The rearrangement links TRBV10-3 to TRBJ2-7; 8 nucleotides align to TRBD2. Germline V CDR1 and CDR2: ENHRY, SYGVKD. CDR3 length equals 14 residues. Trimming at V came to 11 bases and at J to 5 bases, leaving 14 bases not matched to a gene. The CDR3 loop is CAAQQQGLVHEQYF. The CDR3 DNA reads TGTGCCGCTCAACAACAGGGACTAGTCCACGAGCAGTACTTC.

This clonotype was counted a few times. V is TRBV12-3 or TRBV12-4 and J is TRBJ2-2; 11 positions match TRBD2. J was trimmed by 5 bases and V by 4 bases; bases with no gene match: 6. CDR3 size: 16 residues. Here the CDR3 DNA reads TGTGCCAGCAGTTCTACTAGCGGGAGTGGAACCGGGGAGCTGTTTTTT. Protein product: CASSSTSGSGTGELFF.

The rearrangement links TRBV28 to TRBJ1-5, with 7 bases matching TRBD1. The CDR3 runs to 15 residues. Germline assignment: CDR1 MDHEN and CDR2 SYDVKM. The J segment lost 1 base and the V segment lost 6 bases, leaving 6 bases of the junction unmatched. The CDR3 nucleotides are TGTGCCAGCAGAAATGCAGGGGGAAGCAATCAGCCCCAGCATTTT. It translates to CASRNAGGSNQPQHF.

In this sample, this clonotype turned up many times. The rearrangement links TRBV28 to TRBJ1-1; perhaps TRBD1 as D (5 bases). The germline gives CDR1 MDHEN, CDR2 SYDVKM. V gave up 2 bases and J gave up 11 bases, with 9 bases separating them. The CDR3 covers 11 residues. Here the CDR3 reads CASSLRGGAFF. The CDR3 DNA reads TGTGCCAGCAGTTTAAGGGGAGGCGCTTTCTTT. The complete variable domain, with remaining parts taken from reference TRBV28 and TRBJ1-1, reads DVKVTQSSRYLVKRTGEKVFLECVQDMDHENMFWYRQDPGLGLRLIYFSYDVKMKEKGDIPEGYSVSREKKERFSLILESASTNQTSMYLCASSLRGGAFFGQGTRLTVV.